This is a list of T cell receptor beta chains from one sample in a study of T cells after yellow fever vaccination. MiXCR, run by TCRdb on the 5' RACE reads, gives a single entry per CDR3 protein. This table has a few hundred thousand distinct CDR3 sequences, roughly 10% appearing once. The sequencing here drew on PBMCs, taken on the day of the first yellow fever vaccination. The source of these receptors is a man aged 18 to 29 who received the YFV17D yellow fever vaccine. The CDR3 runs from the conserved cysteine through the conserved F or W. The order of the fields is CDR3 length, J gene, V gene, clone size, CDR3 protein. The size entry is marked missing in some rows and otherwise reads once, few, many or a size class.

cdr3_length: 15
j_call: TRBJ2-3
v_call: TRBV20-1
clone_size: few
cdr3_aa: CSADSEQEPLDTQYF

cdr3_length: 12
j_call: TRBJ2-7
v_call: TRBV20-1
clone_size: -
cdr3_aa: CSATPSGYEQYF

cdr3_length: 17
j_call: TRBJ2-3
v_call: TRBV12-3/TRBV12-4
clone_size: -
cdr3_aa: CASSLLFWRASTYTQYF

cdr3_length: 17
j_call: TRBJ1-3
v_call: TRBV7-9
clone_size: many
cdr3_aa: CASSSTYRASSGNTIYF

cdr3_length: 17
j_call: TRBJ2-2
v_call: TRBV5-1
clone_size: -
cdr3_aa: CASSLEASGGITGELFF

cdr3_length: 10
j_call: TRBJ2-7
v_call: TRBV6-2/TRBV6-3
clone_size: -
cdr3_aa: CASSLREQYF

cdr3_length: 16
j_call: TRBJ2-1
v_call: TRBV4-1
clone_size: -
cdr3_aa: CASSQVHGLGNNEQFF

cdr3_length: 13
j_call: TRBJ1-5
v_call: TRBV20-1
clone_size: -
cdr3_aa: CSARGQGLGPQHF

cdr3_length: 17
j_call: TRBJ2-3
v_call: TRBV11-2
clone_size: few
cdr3_aa: CASSLGVLAGGTDTQYF

cdr3_length: 16
j_call: TRBJ2-3
v_call: TRBV5-1
clone_size: few
cdr3_aa: CASDPASGGPADTQYF

cdr3_length: 17
j_call: TRBJ2-2
v_call: TRBV7-3
clone_size: few
cdr3_aa: CASSPRKGGEKTGELFF